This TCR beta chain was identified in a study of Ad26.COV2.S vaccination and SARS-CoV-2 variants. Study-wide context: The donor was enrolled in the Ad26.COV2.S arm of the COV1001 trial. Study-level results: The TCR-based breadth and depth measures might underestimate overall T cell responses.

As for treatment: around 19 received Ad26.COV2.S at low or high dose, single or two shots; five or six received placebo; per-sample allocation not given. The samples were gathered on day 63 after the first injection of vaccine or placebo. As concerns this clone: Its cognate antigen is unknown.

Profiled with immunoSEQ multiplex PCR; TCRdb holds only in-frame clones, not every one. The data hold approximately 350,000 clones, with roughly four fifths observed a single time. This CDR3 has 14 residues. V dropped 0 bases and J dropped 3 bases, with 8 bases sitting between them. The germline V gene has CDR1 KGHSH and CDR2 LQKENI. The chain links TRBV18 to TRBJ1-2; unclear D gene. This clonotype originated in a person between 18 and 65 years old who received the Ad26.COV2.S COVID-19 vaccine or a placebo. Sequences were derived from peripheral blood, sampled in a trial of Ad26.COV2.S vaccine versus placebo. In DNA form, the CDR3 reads TGTGCCAGCTCACCACCCGGGGATTACTATGGCTACACCTTC. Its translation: CASSPPGDYYGYTF.